The present T cell receptor (beta chain) was sequenced within a study of blood T cell repertoires in COVID-19. Study as a whole: Whether acute or convalescent, the COVID-19 samples came from the United States, Italy and Spain.

CDR3 size: 15 residues. The germline V gene encodes CDR1 SGHTA and CDR2 FQGNSA. Unmatched junction bases numbered 8, after V lost 2 bases and J lost 7 bases. Assay used: immunoSEQ multiplex PCR; TCRdb lists only in-frame clones, some missing. The sample contains about 220,000 clones, around 86% of which appear only once. The receptor's source is a woman in her 70s with COVID-19, enrolled during active disease. The chain has TRBV7-2 and TRBJ2-3; 8 bases are a match to TRBD2. Sample: peripheral blood. CDR3 in DNA: TGTGCCAGCAGCTTAACCAGCGGGAGATTTAATACGCAGTATTTT. Its translation is CASSLTSGRFNTQYF.